A single sample gave rise to the 17 T cell receptor beta chains below, sequenced in a study of beta chain features in type 1 diabetes. Antigens of these TCRs are unknown. Study-wide findings and caveats: All four CD4+ subsets of Type 1 diabetes patients contained TCRB CDR3s that were moderately but significantly shorter.

cDNA synthesis used the whole RNA isolate, giving expressed TCRB sequences. Method: immunoSEQ multiplex PCR; TCRdb's copy keeps in-frame clones and lacks some. Found here are around 70,000 clones, nearly 50% of them singletons; the top ten hold around 0.72%. The sequenced material came from central memory CD4+ T cells from blood. Receptor source: a man younger than 45 with type 1 diabetes.

The CDR3 loop is CASSPTPGGCTGELFF. The CDR3 region has the DNA TGTGCCAGCAGCCCCACCCCCGGCGGGTGCACCGGGGAGCTGTTTTTT. The chain is built from TRBV11-3 and TRBJ2-2; D is perhaps TRBD2 (5 bases). This CDR3 spans 16 amino acids. Germline V gene lookup returns CDR1 SGHNT and CDR2 YENEEA. The V gene lost 5 bases and the J gene lost 4 bases, with 17 bases spanning the gap. The full variable domain, completed using reference TRBV11-3 and TRBJ2-2, is EAGVVQSPRYKIIEKKQPVAFWCNPISGHNTLYWYLQNLGQGPELLIRYENEEAVDDSQLPKDRFSAERLKGVDSTLKIQPAELGDSAVYLCASSPTPGGCTGELFFGEGSRLTVL.

The V call is TRBV5-1, the J call TRBJ1-4; tentative D call: TRBD1 (5 bases). The CDR3 spans 16 residues. Germline loops: CDR1 SGHRS, CDR2 YFSETQ. Trimming removed 4 bases from V and 0 bases from J, with 13 bases in between. As DNA, the CDR3 is TGCGCCAGCAGCGTAGGCGGGACTACAACTAATGAAAAACTGTTTTTT. This encodes CASSVGGTTTNEKLFF.

This clone appeared a few times. The chain combines TRBV9 with TRBJ2-5; 8 nucleotides align to TRBD2. Germline-derived CDR1 and CDR2 are SGDLS and YYNGEE. The CDR3 has 17 residues. V trimming: 1 base; J trimming: 2 bases; junction bases outside the gene matches: 10. CDR3 nucleotides: TGTGCCAGCAGCGTAACGTCCGGCGGGGGGACACAAGAGACCCAGTACTTC. Protein sequence: CASSVTSGGGTQETQYF.

This clone was found once. V and J are TRBV5-1 and TRBJ2-2, with 10 bases matching TRBD2. Trimming at V came to 2 bases and at J to 6 bases, leaving 4 bases not matched to a gene. The CDR3 has 15 residues. Germline V CDR1 and CDR2: SGHRS, YFSETQ. As DNA, the CDR3 is TGCGCCAGCAGCTTCGGCGGACTAGCGGCCGGGGAGCTGTTTTTT. It yields the protein CASSFGGLAAGELFF.

This sequence joins TRBV4-2 and TRBJ1-1, with D possibly matching TRBD1 (5 bases). V shed 4 bases and J shed 2 bases, with 14 bases lying between them. Germline V gene data show CDR1 as LGHNA and CDR2 as YNFKEQ. The CDR3 sequence is 15 residues long. CDR3 nucleotides: TGTGCCAGCAGCCTAGGGGAGGGAATAAACACTGAAGCTTTCTTT. As protein: CASSLGEGINTEAFF.

The chain recombines TRBV5-1 with TRBJ1-2, with a weak D call TRBD1 (6 bases). The V end was cut by 4 bases, the J end by 2 bases, with 9 bases between. Germline V gene sequence: CDR1 SGHRS, CDR2 YFSETQ. The CDR3 is made up of 13 amino acids. The CDR3 nucleotides read TGCGCCAGCAGCACCGGACAGAACTATGGCTACACCTTC. Translating gives CASSTGQNYGYTF.

This chain links TRBV4-2 with TRBJ2-1; weak D call: TRBD2 (6 bases). V lost 1 base and J lost 1, with 11 bases in between. CDR3 length equals 16 residues. CDR1 LGHNA and CDR2 YNFKEQ come from the germline V gene. CDR3 residues: CASSQGSGGSYNEQFF. The CDR3 DNA is TGTGCCAGCAGCCAAGGCTCCGGGGGTTCCTACAATGAGCAGTTCTTC.

The chain couples TRBV5-1 to TRBJ2-1; possible D gene TRBD1, 5 bases. Trimming stripped 0 bases from V and 2 bases from J, with 9 bases between. In germline, CDR1 is SGHRS, CDR2 YFSETQ. The CDR3 is 15 residues long. The CDR3 sequence: CASSLEGSAYNEQFF. The CDR3 region has the DNA TGCGCCAGCAGCTTGGAGGGGTCAGCCTACAATGAGCAGTTCTTC.

The rearrangement uses TRBV6-4 and TRBJ2-1, with unresolved D. The V end lost 4 bases, the J end lost 6 bases, and 10 bases lay between the germline ends. This CDR3 has 13 amino acids. Looked up from germline, CDR1 is MRHNA and CDR2 is SNTAGT. Here the CDR3 DNA reads TGTGCCAGCAGTGTATATGGCGGCAATGAGCAGTTCTTC. As protein: CASSVYGGNEQFF.

The J gene is TRBJ1-6, the V gene TRBV19; D is perhaps TRBD1 (5 bases). In germline, CDR1 is LNHDA, CDR2 SQIVND (reference sequence). This CDR3 spans 12 amino acids. The ends were cut back, 5 bases at V and 10 bases at J, with 9 bases in the middle. The chain's CDR3 is CASSRGDSPLHF. The CDR3 DNA is TGTGCCAGTAGTCGGGGGGACTCACCCCTCCACTTT.

Concerning this clone: This same CDR3 is encoded by further DNA sequences in the sample. The V gene is TRBV7-2, the J gene TRBJ1-4; 7 bases match TRBD1. Trimming cost V 3 bases and J 8 bases; bases outside gene matches: 3. This CDR3 region has 13 residues. Per germline, CDR1 SGHTA and CDR2 FQGNSA. The CDR3 nucleotides read TGTGCCAGCAGCTTCAAGGGGGCGGAAAAACTGTTTTTT. It is translated as CASSFKGAEKLFF.

This rearrangement joins TRBV2 to TRBJ2-1; D unresolved. Trimming removed 11 bases from V and 6 bases from J, with 5 bases in between. The CDR3 runs to 9 residues. Germline assignment: CDR1 SNHLY and CDR2 FYNNEI. The CDR3 region has the DNA TGTGCCCCTTCCAATGAGCAGTTCTTC. Amino acid sequence: CAPSNEQFF.

This clone appeared many times. The genes are TRBV5-1 and TRBJ2-2, with D perhaps TRBD1 (7 bases). Germline-derived CDR1 and CDR2 are SGHRS and YFSETQ. The CDR3 runs to 16 residues. Trimming left V 3 bases short and J 1 base short, with 13 bases between. The CDR3 DNA follows: TGCGCCAGCAGCTCCCCTCAGGGGGGGAACACCGGGGAGCTGTTTTTT. It encodes CASSSPQGGNTGELFF.

This clone was counted only a few times. The chain uses TRBV6-6 and TRBJ1-5; TRBD1 is a possible D gene (6 bases). With 2 bases removed from V and 4 bases from J, the gap between germline ends came to 12 bases. The CDR3 has 15 residues. CDR1 MNHNY and CDR2 SVGAGI come from the germline V gene (reference sequence). The CDR3 nucleotides read TGTGCCAGCAGTTACCCGGGGACACATAATCAGCCCCAGCATTTT. Translated: CASSYPGTHNQPQHF.

This clone has a handful of counts. The identical CDR3 is also encoded by other nucleotide sequences in the sample. The V and J genes are TRBV5-1 and TRBJ2-2, with D possibly matching TRBD1 (6 bases). V lost 6 bases to trimming and J lost 1 base, with 10 bases between them. The CDR3 runs to 14 residues. Germline V gene sequence: CDR1 SGHRS, CDR2 YFSETQ. This CDR3 is CASKPGQNTGELFF. As DNA, the CDR3 is TGCGCCAGCAAACCGGGACAGAACACCGGGGAGCTGTTTTTT.

This clone came up a few times. The chain recombines TRBV5-1 with TRBJ2-5, with a possible D match to TRBD2 (6 bases). The CDR3 loop spans 15 amino acids. The V gene lost 4 bases and the J gene lost 5 bases, with 18 bases spanning the gap. Germline V lookup: CDR1 SGHRS, CDR2 YFSETQ. This CDR3 is CASSPGAGWRETQYF. CDR3 coding DNA: TGCGCCAGCAGCCCAGGTGCGGGGTGGAGGGAGACCCAGTACTTC.

The V call is TRBV5-1, the J call TRBJ2-2, with D possibly TRBD2 on 6 matching bases. Trimming pared 6 bases from V and 7 bases from J, leaving 13 bases between. Germline V gene lookup returns CDR1 SGHRS and CDR2 YFSETQ. The CDR3 totals 13 residues. The CDR3 loop is CASKREMVGELFF. The CDR3 nucleotides read TGCGCCAGCAAACGGGAGATGGTCGGGGAGCTGTTTTTT.